The source of this T cell receptor beta chain is a study of graft-versus-host responses after intestinal transplantation. Broader study findings: Allografts carried high graft-versus-host to host-versus-graft clonal ratios in patients having graft-donor T cell macrochimerism.

The V gene end was trimmed by 6 bases and the J gene end by 7 bases; junction bases not matched to a gene: 6. This CDR3 contains 13 residues. From germline, CDR1 is SGHRS and CDR2 YFSETQ. Details on this clone: Antigen: not known.

Clones were read by immunoSEQ multiplex PCR, and TCRdb kept only the in-frame ones, dropping some. This repertoire shows approximately 130,000 clones, roughly 92% found once; its top ten account for over 0.15%. The chain employs TRBV5-1 and TRBJ2-1; 8 nucleotides line up with TRBD2. The sequencing here drew on unstimulated CD4+ T cells sorted from spleen or lymph node cells, taken before intestinal transplant. This clonotype was sampled from a human donor who received an intestinal transplant. The CDR3 coding sequence is TGCGCCAGCAAAGCGGGGGAATATAATGAGCAGTTCTTC. This translates into CASKAGEYNEQFF.